Listed here are 10 T cell receptor beta chains from one sample, sequenced in a study of blood T cell repertoires in COVID-19. Only in-frame clones appear in the TCRdb table, and some are missing; sequencing was by immunoSEQ multiplex PCR. The sample lists 250,000 to 400,000 clones; about 91% were seen once. Sequenced material: peripheral blood. The receptors shown here come from a woman aged 25 to 39 with COVID-19, enrolled during active disease.

The chain has TRBV2 and TRBJ2-3, with 8 nucleotides matching TRBD2. V was clipped by 6 bases and J by 4 bases; unmatched bases: 9. The germline V gene encodes CDR1 SNHLY and CDR2 FYNNEI. The CDR3 is 15 residues long. Written as DNA, the CDR3 is TGTGCCAGCAGCGTTAGCGGGGCGCTCGCAGATACGCAGTATTTT. Translation gives CASSVSGALADTQYF.

The chain has TRBV7-9 and TRBJ2-5; a weak D match, TRBD1 (6 bases). CDR3 length equals 19 residues. V lost 0 bases and J 3 bases, leaving 23 bases between the germline ends. The germline gives CDR1 SEHNR, CDR2 FQNEAQ (reference sequence). CDR3 protein: CASSLAFITQGPTKETQYF. Written as DNA, the CDR3 is TGTGCCAGCAGCTTAGCCTTTATTACACAGGGCCCCACTAAAGAGACCCAGTACTTC.

V is TRBV7-9 and J is TRBJ2-7, with D possibly TRBD1 on 5 matching bases. Germline V gene lookup returns CDR1 SEHNR and CDR2 FQNEAQ (reference sequence). The CDR3 covers 12 residues. Trimming pared 5 bases from V and 2 bases from J, leaving 7 bases between. Here the CDR3 reads CASSAGTYEQYV. As DNA, the CDR3 is TGTGCCAGCAGCGCAGGGACCTACGAGCAGTACGTC.

This chain uses TRBV19 with TRBJ1-5; D perhaps matches TRBD1 (5 bases). Germline V CDR1 and CDR2: LNHDA, SQIVND (reference sequence). The CDR3 extends over 16 amino acids. Trimming cost V 1 base and J 7 bases, with 17 bases left between them. The CDR3 region has the DNA TGTGCCAGTAGTATAGCCAGACAGTTTTTGGGGCAGCCCCAGCATTTT. Translation: CASSIARQFLGQPQHF.

The rearrangement links TRBV4-1 to TRBJ2-4, with D unresolved. The CDR3 length is 15 residues. The germline CDR1 and CDR2 sequences are MGHRA and YSYEKL. V was pared by 2 bases and J by 0 bases, with 8 bases between. The CDR3 sequence: CASSQTILAKNIQYF. CDR3 sequence (DNA): TGCGCCAGCAGCCAAACGATACTAGCCAAAAACATTCAGTACTTC.

The chain uses TRBV24-1 and TRBJ1-5; 10 bases agree with TRBD1. This CDR3 is 14 amino acids long. The V gene end was trimmed by 11 bases and the J gene end by 3 bases; junction bases not matched to a gene: 6. Germline CDR1 reads KGHDR; CDR2 reads SFDVKD. The CDR3 DNA reads as TGTGCCAGGGGACAGGGGAAAGACAATCAGCCCCAGCATTTT. Encoded protein: CARGQGKDNQPQHF.

This clone was seen only a few times. J is TRBJ1-5 and V is TRBV19, with D possibly TRBD1 on 5 matching bases. There are 17 residues in the CDR3. Trimming took off 4 bases at V and 6 bases at J, with 22 bases between the two ends. CDR1 is LNHDA, CDR2 SQIVND, per germline (reference sequence). The CDR3 bases are TGTGCCAGTAGTAAAACAAGGGGAACCGGATTATCTCAGCCCCAGCATTTT. Amino acid sequence: CASSKTRGTGLSQPQHF.

In this sample, this clone turned up a few times. The chain recombines TRBV28 with TRBJ1-5; possibly TRBD1 for D (5 bases). The CDR3 is made up of 12 amino acids. V was pared by 6 bases and J by 4 bases, with 7 bases between. CDR1 MDHEN and CDR2 SYDVKM come from the germline V gene. Here the CDR3 DNA reads TGTGCCAGCAGACGACAGAATCAGCCCCAGCATTTT. Residues: CASRRQNQPQHF.

This chain uses TRBV30 with TRBJ1-6; TRBD1 is a possible D gene (6 bases). Germline assignment: CDR1 GTSNPN and CDR2 SVGIG (reference sequence). Trimming pared 0 bases from V and 7 bases from J, leaving 13 bases between. The CDR3 sequence is 15 residues long. CDR3 nucleotides: TGTGCCTGGAGTGTTTTGACCCAGGGGAATTCACCCCTCCACTTT. The encoded protein is CAWSVLTQGNSPLHF.

The V gene is TRBV29-1, the J gene TRBJ2-7, with 9 bases aligning to TRBD1. Germline trimming cut 7 bases from V and 6 bases from J; bases unmatched to any gene: 7. The CDR3 runs 12 residues. In germline, CDR1 is SQVTM, CDR2 ANQGSEA. DNA for the CDR3: TGCAGCGCCAGACAGGGGGGCGGCGAGCAGTACTTC. This encodes CSARQGGGEQYF.